This passage covers 22 T cell receptor beta chains from one sample sequenced in a study of CXCR3-negative and CXCR3-positive naive CD8 T cells. Study-wide points: Naive CXCR3-positive cells had TRB CDR3s more hydrophobic than those of CXCR3-negative naive cells.

Which antigens these TCRs recognize remains unknown. TRB cDNA was prepared as libraries by UMI-labeled 5' RACE. TCRdb re-called the 5' RACE reads; every CDR3 protein appears as one record, without DNA. This sample's clone table lists tens of thousands of distinct CDR3 sequences. Sequenced sample: naive CXCR3+ CD8+ T cells from blood. Subset meaning: CD45RO-CCR7+CD27+CD95- naive CD8+ T cells expressing CXCR3 (TNR3+). Receptor source: a human donor in good health. Some clones in this sample may be carry-over from other donors' samples.

The chain joins TRBV29-1 to TRBJ2-7. The CDR3 consists of 12 residues. Germline V gene lookup returns CDR1 SQVTM and CDR2 ANQGSEA. The CDR3 loop reads CSVAEFSYEQYF.

V gene TRBV3-1 combines with J gene TRBJ2-2. CDR3 length: 13 amino acids. The germline CDR1 and CDR2 sequences are LGHDT and YNNKEL (reference sequence). CDR3 loop: CGVADENTGELFF.

V usage is TRBV29-1 and J usage is TRBJ2-7; TCRdb selects TRBD2, and the lack of DNA leaves this call unchecked. This CDR3 region has 14 residues. Per the germline V gene, CDR1 is SQVTM and CDR2 is ANQGSEA. CDR3 amino acids: CSVETSGVTYEQYF.

The chain uses TRBV7-8 and TRBJ2-2; TCRdb picks TRBD2, but there is no DNA to check that call. The length of the CDR3 is 19 residues. CDR1 is SGHVS, CDR2 FQNEAQ, per germline. The CDR3 loop reads CASSLDGSGGAGSDGELFF.

The chain couples TRBV13 to TRBJ2-1; lacking DNA, the TRBD1 call made by TCRdb goes unchecked. Germline CDR1 reads PRHDT; CDR2 reads FYEKMQ (reference sequence). This CDR3 is 13 amino acids long. CDR3 residues: CASSLVSGDEQFF.

The V call is TRBV7-9, the J call TRBJ2-7. CDR3 length: 12 residues. CDR1 and CDR2 (germline): SEHNR, FQNEAQ (reference sequence). The CDR3 sequence is CASSIGPYEQYF.

The CDR3: CASSQDGRGGFFNEQFF. The chain employs TRBV4-1 and TRBJ2-1; TCRdb's D call, TRBD1, is unchecked because there is no DNA. The CDR3 has 17 residues. The V gene's germline CDR1 is MGHRA and CDR2 YSYEKL.

V gene TRBV9 combines with J gene TRBJ2-1; as DNA is missing, the TRBD1 call by TCRdb cannot be tested. CDR1 is SGDLS, CDR2 YYNGEE, per germline. The CDR3 consists of 16 residues. The CDR3 region is CASSETQGFSYNEQFF.

This chain joins TRBV12-3 or TRBV12-4 and TRBJ2-1; absent DNA, TCRdb's TRBD1 call cannot be checked. This CDR3 region has 13 residues. The CDR3 is CASSLAGTTQQFF.

The chain has TRBV7-9 and TRBJ2-7. The CDR3 has 11 residues. Germline CDR1 is SEHNR and CDR2 is FQNEAQ (reference sequence). This CDR3 reads CASSLSWVQYF.

The rearrangement links TRBV4-3 to TRBJ2-1; the TCRdb call, TRBD1, lacks DNA for checking. This CDR3 is built from 17 residues. Per germline, CDR1 LGHNA and CDR2 YSLEER. The CDR3 reads CASSQGTGRGGDNEQFF.

This chain links TRBV28 with TRBJ2-2; TCRdb names TRBD1, which stays unverified in the absence of DNA. CDR3 length equals 16 residues. Germline assignment: CDR1 MDHEN and CDR2 SYDVKM. The CDR3 here is CASSPRGQKNTGELFF.

The chain is built from TRBV29-1 and TRBJ2-7; the TCRdb call, TRBD1, lacks DNA for checking. This CDR3 has 13 amino acids. Germline CDR1 SQVTM, CDR2 ANQGSEA. The CDR3 spells CSGGTGDHYEQYF.

This chain joins TRBV27 and TRBJ1-5; TCRdb proposes TRBD1, but this gene call is untestable without DNA. Per germline, CDR1 MNHEY and CDR2 SMNVEV (reference sequence). The CDR3 has 14 amino acids. CDR3 loop: CASSLRGKDQPQHF.

The gene calls are TRBV29-1 and TRBJ2-1; TCRdb outputs TRBD2, but without DNA this stays unchecked. The CDR3 is 16 residues long. CDR1 and CDR2 from the germline V gene are SQVTM and ANQGSEA. The CDR3 region is CSVPRDSGGFYNEQFF.

This chain's CDR3 is CASRQGVDTEAFF. This chain links TRBV28 with TRBJ1-1; TCRdb returns TRBD1, unconfirmable since there is no DNA. This CDR3 has 13 amino acids. CDR1 and CDR2 from the germline V gene are MDHEN and SYDVKM.

This chain links TRBV5-1 with TRBJ1-1. Germline lookup yields CDR1 SGHRS and CDR2 YFSETQ. The CDR3 is 13 residues long. Here the CDR3 reads CASSLGMNTEAFF.

This chain joins TRBV4-3 and TRBJ1-2. Germline V gene sequence: CDR1 LGHNA, CDR2 YSLEER. The CDR3 totals 17 residues. The CDR3: CASSQDRELLPAYGYTF.

This chain uses TRBV5-1 with TRBJ2-1. This CDR3 contains 16 residues. CDR1 SGHRS and CDR2 YFSETQ come from the germline V gene. CDR3 protein: CASSLRRQGSYNEQFF.

CDR3 protein: CASSPEDSPGDTQYF. The chain is built from TRBV9 and TRBJ2-3; checking the TCRdb D call of TRBD1 is not possible without DNA. The V gene's germline CDR1 is SGDLS and CDR2 YYNGEE. CDR3 length: 15 residues.

The chain links TRBV6-6 to TRBJ1-5; without DNA, the TCRdb call of TRBD1 cannot be checked. There are 19 residues in the CDR3. The V gene's germline CDR1 is MNHNY and CDR2 SVGAGI (reference sequence). This CDR3 reads CASSYSRDREVDSNQPQHF.

This chain joins TRBV7-2 and TRBJ2-1; the D gene TCRdb calls, TRBD1, cannot be checked with no DNA. This CDR3 spans 14 amino acids. From germline, CDR1 is SGHTA and CDR2 FQGNSA. This chain's CDR3 is CASSLSGGYNEQFF.